This entry lists 29 T cell receptor beta chains sequenced from one sample in a study of CD8+ T cells in alopecia areata. In each case, RNA was isolated and then reverse transcribed into cDNA as the sequencing template. The protocol was immunoSEQ multiplex PCR, while the TCRdb copy is restricted to in-frame clones and leaves out a portion. The table records over 150,000 clones, 45% to 75% of them present only once. Treatment given: oral pan-JAK inhibitor, 5-10 mg twice daily. Source: CD4+ T cells sorted from blood, taken at week 4, from a patient treated with tofacitinib. The source of these receptors is a human donor with alopecia areata.

This rearrangement joins TRBV5-1 to TRBJ2-5; 8 bases align to TRBD1. The junction had 9 bases not matched to a gene; V was cut back by 4 bases and J by 1 base. Looked up from germline, CDR1 is SGHRS and CDR2 is YFSETQ. CDR3 length: 16 residues. Written as DNA, the CDR3 is TGCGCCAGCAGCGGGAGGACAGGGCAGCCCCAAGAGACCCAGTACTTC. Amino acids: CASSGRTGQPQETQYF.

The table lists this clone with many counts. The CDR3 region has the DNA TGTGCCAGCAGTGAAGTCGGAGGGACTGGGGCCAACGTCCTGACTTTC. This encodes CASSEVGGTGANVLTF. V gene TRBV2 combines with J gene TRBJ2-6, with D maybe TRBD2 (6 bases). This CDR3 comprises 16 residues. The germline V gene has CDR1 SNHLY and CDR2 FYNNEI. Trimming stripped 1 base from V and 2 bases from J, with 9 bases between. The variable domain in full, with the rest retrieved from reference TRBV2 and TRBJ2-6, is EPEVTQTPSHQVTQMGQEVILRCVPISNHLYFYWYRQILGQKVEFLVSFYNNEISEKSEIFDDQFSVERPDGSNFTLKIRSTKLEDSAMYFCASSEVGGTGANVLTFGAGSRLTVL.

The chain couples TRBV28 to TRBJ2-7; no clear D gene. The V gene's germline CDR1 is MDHEN and CDR2 SYDVKM. V lost 5 bases to trimming and J lost 0 bases, with 2 bases between them. The CDR3 runs to 11 residues. The CDR3 sequence is CASSTSYEQYF. The CDR3 DNA reads TGTGCCAGCAGTACCTCCTACGAGCAGTACTTC.

The V gene is TRBV30, the J gene TRBJ1-6; TRBD1 is a possible D gene (6 bases). Germline CDR1 and CDR2: GTSNPN and SVGIG (reference sequence). The V end lost 2 bases, the J end lost 5 bases, and 10 bases lay between the germline ends. There are 14 residues in the CDR3. CDR3 DNA sequence: TGTGCCTGGAGTCAGCGGACAGATAATTCACCCCTCCACTTT. Translated, it gives CAWSQRTDNSPLHF.

The chain employs TRBV30 and TRBJ1-5; 9 nucleotides match TRBD1. Germline loops: CDR1 GTSNPN, CDR2 SVGIG (reference sequence). The CDR3 spans 14 residues. Germline trimming cut 3 bases from V and 5 bases from J; bases unmatched to any gene: 5. Written as DNA, the CDR3 is TGTGCCTGGAGCGGGACAGGGAACGATCAGCCCCAGCATTTT. Translation gives CAWSGTGNDQPQHF.

As to this clone: Distinct nucleotide sequences in the sample also encode this CDR3. This chain links TRBV6-1 with TRBJ2-7; no definite D call. With 1 base removed from V and 2 bases from J, the gap between germline ends came to 3 bases. Germline V lookup: CDR1 MNHNS, CDR2 SASEGT. CDR3 length: 12 amino acids. The CDR3 sequence: CASSEGAYEQYF. The CDR3 DNA reads TGTGCCAGCAGTGAAGGAGCCTACGAGCAGTACTTC.

This clone turned up a few times. The chain joins TRBV5-6 to TRBJ1-1; D is ambiguous. Per the germline V gene, CDR1 is SGHDT and CDR2 is YYEEEE. CDR3 length equals 15 residues. V was cut by 0 bases and J by 0 bases, with 9 bases left in between. The CDR3 loop is CASSLGQFVNTEAFF. Here the CDR3 DNA reads TGTGCCAGCAGCTTGGGTCAGTTCGTGAACACTGAAGCTTTCTTT.

This clone was observed a handful of times. The chain is built from TRBV29-1 and TRBJ2-6; 7 bases are shared with TRBD1. Germline lookup yields CDR1 SQVTM and CDR2 ANQGSEA. V dropped 4 bases and J dropped 2; count of bases not matched to a gene: 2. CDR3 length: 14 amino acids. Here the CDR3 DNA reads TGCAGCGTTGGACAGGGAGCTGGGGCCAACGTCCTGACTTTC. Its translation: CSVGQGAGANVLTF.

V usage is TRBV30 and J usage is TRBJ2-7, with 8 positions matching TRBD1. The CDR3 extends over 13 amino acids. J lost 3 bases, V lost 2 bases, and 3 bases had no gene match. In germline, CDR1 is GTSNPN, CDR2 SVGIG (reference sequence). The CDR3: CAWSLDRDYEQYF. In DNA, the CDR3 is TGTGCCTGGAGTTTGGACAGGGACTACGAGCAGTACTTC.

The V and J genes are TRBV4-3 and TRBJ1-4; 9 bases line up with TRBD1. CDR1 is LGHNA, CDR2 YSLEER, per germline. There are 14 residues in the CDR3. V was clipped by 3 bases and J by 8 bases; unmatched bases: 4. The CDR3 nucleotides are TGCGCCAGCAGCCACGGGACAGGGAACGAAAAACTGTTTTTT. It yields the protein CASSHGTGNEKLFF.

J is TRBJ2-1 and V is TRBV27; 12 bases line up with TRBD1. Trimming cost V 3 bases and J 8 bases; bases outside gene matches: 5. Germline CDR1 is MNHEY and CDR2 is SMNVEV (reference sequence). The length of the CDR3 is 15 residues. The CDR3 is CASSLWDRGLHEQFF. The CDR3, as DNA: TGTGCCAGCAGTTTGTGGGACAGGGGGCTCCATGAGCAGTTCTTC.

This sequence joins TRBV27 and TRBJ2-3; TRBD1 agrees at 8 bases. Germline trimming cut 6 bases from V and 8 bases from J; bases unmatched to any gene: 7. Germline V gene sequence: CDR1 MNHEY, CDR2 SMNVEV (reference sequence). The CDR3 has 13 residues. Here the CDR3 DNA reads TGTGCCAGCAGAGACCGACAGGGGAGTACGCAGTATTTT. Translating it yields CASRDRQGSTQYF.

There are a few counts of this clone. The V gene is TRBV4-2, the J gene TRBJ2-5; a weak D match, TRBD1 (6 bases). The CDR3 extends over 13 amino acids. Germline V lookup: CDR1 LGHNA, CDR2 YNFKEQ. Trimming shortened V by 4 bases and J by 5 bases, and 11 bases separated the two germline ends. CDR3 nucleotides: TGTGCCAGCAGCCTAGATACAGGGGAGACCCAGTACTTC. It codes for CASSLDTGETQYF.

The chain has TRBV7-2 and TRBJ2-3; maybe TRBD2 (7 bases). Germline lookup yields CDR1 SGHTA and CDR2 FQGNSA. Trimming left V 5 bases short and J 0 bases short, with 15 bases between. There are 16 residues in the CDR3. The CDR3 here is CASSIRGGGSTDTQYF. CDR3 DNA: TGTGCCAGCAGCATCAGGGGCGGGGGTAGCACAGATACGCAGTATTTT.

This clone was found a few times. V is TRBV6-6 and J is TRBJ2-1; no definite D call. This CDR3 has 12 residues. V was pared by 2 bases and J by 6 bases, with 5 bases between. In germline, CDR1 is MNHNY, CDR2 SVGAGI (reference sequence). CDR3 region: CASSYRLNEQFF. CDR3 coding DNA: TGTGCCAGCAGTTACAGGCTCAATGAGCAGTTCTTC.

The chain recombines TRBV6-5 with TRBJ2-1, with D unresolved. Per the germline V gene, CDR1 is MNHEY and CDR2 is SVGAGI. The CDR3 is 12 residues long. Trimming took 7 bases from V and 5 from J, leaving 9 bases between them. CDR3 region: CASTGTHNEQFF. For the CDR3, the DNA is TGTGCCAGCACTGGTACCCACAATGAGCAGTTCTTC.

The V gene is TRBV30, the J gene TRBJ2-7, with a possible D match to TRBD2 (6 bases). The germline V gene has CDR1 GTSNPN and CDR2 SVGIG (reference sequence). Trimming took 5 bases from V and 2 from J, leaving 13 bases between them. CDR3 length: 13 residues. In DNA form, the CDR3 reads TGTGCCTGGGGACGGACTAATCCCTACGAGCAGTACTTC. It translates to CAWGRTNPYEQYF.

This clone was observed a single time. The chain has TRBV29-1 and TRBJ1-1, with D possibly being TRBD1 (6 bases). The CDR3 is made up of 14 amino acids. Germline V gives CDR1 SQVTM, CDR2 ANQGSEA. Trimming cost V 5 bases and J 1 base, with 14 bases left between them. CDR3: CSVRKTGGNTEAFF. The CDR3 bases are TGCAGCGTTCGGAAGACAGGAGGGAACACTGAAGCTTTCTTT.

The chain is built from TRBV29-1 and TRBJ2-5; 16 bases are shared with TRBD2. Germline V gene sequence: CDR1 SQVTM, CDR2 ANQGSEA. V was clipped by 6 bases and J by 5 bases; unmatched bases: 3. This CDR3 has 14 residues. CDR3: CSVGLAGGTETQYF. The CDR3, as DNA: TGCAGCGTGGGACTAGCGGGGGGGACGGAGACCCAGTACTTC.

CDR3 coding DNA: TGCGCCAGCAGCTTCGGGCTGACCGGGGAGCTGTTTTTT. Encoded protein: CASSFGLTGELFF. V gene TRBV5-1 combines with J gene TRBJ2-2; D is uncertain. This CDR3 contains 13 residues. V was pared by 2 bases and J by 5 bases, with 7 bases between. Per germline, CDR1 SGHRS and CDR2 YFSETQ.

The chain employs TRBV7-9 and TRBJ2-7; D might be TRBD2 (5 bases). Germline values: CDR1 SEHNR, CDR2 FQNEAQ (reference sequence). The V end was cut by 1 base, the J end by 3 bases, with 7 bases between. This CDR3 has 13 amino acids. The CDR3 loop reads CASSLVGDYEQYF. The CDR3 coding sequence is TGTGCCAGCAGCTTAGTCGGGGACTACGAGCAGTACTTC.

The chain joins TRBV2 to TRBJ2-1; D could derive from TRBD1 or TRBD2 (5 bases each). CDR1 and CDR2 (germline): SNHLY, FYNNEI. The germline V and J ends were trimmed by 7 bases and 12 bases, with 19 bases remaining between them. The CDR3 runs 13 residues. The DNA for the CDR3 is TGTGCCAGCATGAGGGATGGTCAGGGAGTGCAGTTCTTC. Protein sequence: CASMRDGQGVQFF. The complete variable domain, with remaining parts taken from reference TRBV2 and TRBJ2-1, reads EPEVTQTPSHQVTQMGQEVILRCVPISNHLYFYWYRQILGQKVEFLVSFYNNEISEKSEIFDDQFSVERPDGSNFTLKIRSTKLEDSAMYFCASMRDGQGVQFFGPGTRLTVL.

The chain combines TRBV29-1 with TRBJ2-7; D is unclear. The CDR3 is 11 residues long. V lost 7 bases, J lost 5 bases, and 12 bases lay in between. Germline values: CDR1 SQVTM, CDR2 ANQGSEA. CDR3: CSASAIDEQYF. DNA of the CDR3: TGCAGCGCATCGGCTATTGACGAGCAGTACTTC.

The chain joins TRBV9 to TRBJ1-1; TRBD1 matches at 9 bases. Germline V lookup: CDR1 SGDLS, CDR2 YYNGEE. The length of the CDR3 is 14 residues. The trim removed 4 bases at V and 4 bases at J, leaving 5 bases unmatched. CDR3 amino acids: CASSLTGGATEAFF. CDR3 bases: TGTGCCAGCAGCCTCACAGGGGGCGCCACTGAAGCTTTCTTT.

The rearrangement uses TRBV5-6 and TRBJ2-5; 12 bases match TRBD1. Germline CDR1 SGHDT, CDR2 YYEEEE. J was trimmed by 7 bases and V by 4 bases; bases with no gene match: 5. CDR3 length: 14 residues. The CDR3 nucleotides read TGTGCCAGCAGCCCGGGACAGGGGGCTGGGACCCAGTACTTC. The encoded protein is CASSPGQGAGTQYF.

V gene TRBV30 combines with J gene TRBJ1-4; 9 bases match TRBD1. Trimming at V came to 3 bases and at J to 8 bases, leaving 7 bases not matched to a gene. Germline CDR1 GTSNPN, CDR2 SVGIG (reference sequence). The CDR3 consists of 14 residues. For the CDR3, the DNA is TGTGCCTGGAGGAGGGGGGACAGGGACGAAAAACTGTTTTTT. This translates into CAWRRGDRDEKLFF. The full variable domain, its missing parts supplied by reference TRBV30 and TRBJ1-4, is SQTIHQWPATLVQPVGSPLSLECTVEGTSNPNLYWYRQAAGRGLQLLFYSVGIGQISSEVPQNLSASRPQDRQFILSSKKLLLSDSGFYLCAWRRGDRDEKLFFGSGTQLSVL.

The rearrangement links TRBV27 to TRBJ1-2, with D hard to call. V gave up 6 bases and J gave up 6 bases, with 17 bases separating them. CDR3 length: 14 amino acids. Germline loops: CDR1 MNHEY, CDR2 SMNVEV (reference sequence). The DNA of the CDR3 is TGTGCCAGCAGACCCCATAATGTGAAGGATGGCTACACCTTC. Protein product: CASRPHNVKDGYTF.

The V gene is TRBV15, the J gene TRBJ2-1, with 9 bases lining up with TRBD1. The germline V gene has CDR1 LNHNV and CDR2 YYDKDF (reference sequence). The CDR3 consists of 16 residues. Trimming cost V 5 bases and J 6 bases; bases outside gene matches: 11. In DNA form, the CDR3 reads TGTGCCACCAGCGGCAGAACAGGGGGCTTAGGCAATGAGCAGTTCTTC. This sequence encodes CATSGRTGGLGNEQFF.

This chain links TRBV19 with TRBJ1-5, with a tentative D call TRBD1 (6 bases). Trimming stripped 3 bases from V and 3 bases from J, with 15 bases between. In germline, CDR1 is LNHDA, CDR2 SQIVND (reference sequence). This CDR3 is 16 amino acids long. The CDR3 reads CASSMRAGDNNQPQHF. The DNA for the CDR3 is TGTGCCAGTAGTATGAGAGCAGGGGATAACAATCAGCCCCAGCATTTT.